These 28 T cell receptor beta chains were sequenced from one sample in a study of shared clonotypes between healthy human individuals. Libraries were prepared by immunoSEQ multiplex PCR; TCRdb keeps only in-frame clonotypes and omits some of them. This table has over a million clones, roughly 80% appearing once. Sequenced material: memory CD4+ T cells sorted from blood. As to subset: CD45RA-negative fraction. These receptors were taken from a man aged 18 to 30 in good health.

This clone has only one observation. CDR3 residues: CASSPEGTRSSGANVLTF. Written as DNA, the CDR3 is TGTGCCAGCAGCCCAGAAGGGACGCGAAGCTCTGGGGCCAACGTCCTGACTTTC. The chain recombines TRBV7-2 with TRBJ2-6; either TRBD1 or TRBD2 may supply D (5 bases each). Between the trimmed V and J ends, which lost 5 bases and 0 bases, there was a span of 17 bases. The CDR3 extends over 18 amino acids. Germline CDR1 SGHTA, CDR2 FQGNSA.

The gene calls are TRBV5-4 and TRBJ2-3; 8 bases match TRBD1. Germline V CDR1 and CDR2: SGHNT, YYREEE (reference sequence). The CDR3 is made up of 14 amino acids. V lost 7 bases, J lost 2 bases, and 6 bases stayed unmatched. The CDR3 here is CASYYRGSTDTQYF. In nucleotides, the CDR3 is TGTGCCAGCTACTACAGGGGGTCCACAGATACGCAGTATTTT.

The chain joins TRBV11-3 to TRBJ2-5; 8 bases match TRBD1. The J call could be wrong; TRBJ2-7 is a better fit for the DNA end. The germline CDR1 and CDR2 sequences are SGHNT and YENEEA. The CDR3 contains 13 residues. The CDR3 here is CASSSTGGYEQYF. In nucleotides, the CDR3 is TGTGCCAGCAGCTCCACAGGGGGCTACGAGCAGTACTTC.

The chain joins TRBV19 to TRBJ2-5; perhaps TRBD1 as D (7 bases). Trimming removed 8 bases from V and 5 bases from J, with 15 bases in between. This CDR3 comprises 13 residues. The germline V gene encodes CDR1 LNHDA and CDR2 SQIVND (reference sequence). The CDR3 reads CASDETGRETQYF. For the CDR3, the DNA is TGTGCCAGTGACGAGACAGGGAGGGAGACCCAGTACTTC.

As to this clone: A read error may produce the germline difference seen at one junction end. Other DNA sequences in this specimen translate into the identical CDR3. V and J are TRBV27 and TRBJ1-3; maybe TRBD1 (5 bases). The germline V gene has CDR1 MNHEY and CDR2 SMNVEV (reference sequence). The CDR3 contains 13 residues. Here the CDR3 DNA reads TGTGCTAGCAGTTCCCAGGGAGGAAACACCATATATTTT. The encoded protein is CASSSQGGNTIYF.

The table lists this clone with many counts. CDR3 region: CASSSTGQLYEQYF. The CDR3 DNA reads TGCGCCAGCAGCTCCACGGGACAGCTCTACGAGCAGTACTTC. The genes are TRBV5-1 and TRBJ2-7; 7 bases agree with TRBD1. With 3 bases clipped from V and 3 bases from J, the junction kept 6 bases outside the gene matches. The CDR3 loop spans 14 amino acids. CDR1 SGHRS and CDR2 YFSETQ come from the germline V gene.

Turning to this clone: Within the sample, other DNA sequences also encode this same CDR3. This chain joins TRBV5-1 and TRBJ2-2; D is uncertain. Trimming removed 0 bases at V and 5 bases at J, with 5 bases between. CDR1 is SGHRS, CDR2 YFSETQ, per germline. CDR3 length: 13 residues. The CDR3 DNA reads TGCGCCAGCAGCTTGGATGTTACCGGGGAGCTGTTTTTT. Its translation: CASSLDVTGELFF.

The chain is built from TRBV5-6 and TRBJ2-7; no reliable D call. The CDR3 spans 15 residues. Germline lookup yields CDR1 SGHDT and CDR2 YYEEEE. The V end lost 4 bases, the J end lost 0 bases, and 14 bases lay between the germline ends. CDR3 DNA: TGTGCCAGCAGCCGGCGCGGACGGATCTCCTACGAGCAGTACTTC. The encoded protein is CASSRRGRISYEQYF. The variable domain in full, with the rest retrieved from reference TRBV5-6 and TRBJ2-7, is DAGVTQSPTHLIKTRGQQVTLRCSPKSGHDTVSWYQQALGQGPQFIFQYYEEEERQRGNFPDRFSGHQFPNYSSELNVNALLLGDSALYLCASSRRGRISYEQYFGPGTRLTVT.

The chain links TRBV6-1 to TRBJ2-7; the D is unclear. This CDR3 region has 13 residues. From germline, CDR1 is MNHNS and CDR2 SASEGT. Trimming shortened V by 1 base and J by 6 bases, and 10 bases separated the two germline ends. This CDR3 is CASSEVQRLEQYF. CDR3 DNA: TGTGCCAGCAGTGAAGTACAAAGACTCGAGCAGTACTTC.

Points on this clone: The same CDR3 is also encoded by other DNA sequences in this sample. The rearrangement links TRBV20-1 to TRBJ2-7, with D perhaps assigned TRBD1 or TRBD2 (5 bases each). Germline values: CDR1 DFQATT, CDR2 SNEGSKA (reference sequence). Trimming stripped 6 bases from V and 6 bases from J, with 12 bases between. The length of the CDR3 is 11 residues. The CDR3 is CSAGTTGEQYF. In nucleotides, the CDR3 is TGCAGTGCCGGGACGACGGGCGAGCAGTACTTC.

The V call is TRBV10-1, the J call TRBJ1-1; D gene ambiguous. Germline V gene sequence: CDR1 WNHNN, CDR2 SYGVQD (reference sequence). V lost 0 bases and J 1 base, leaving 6 bases between the germline ends. The CDR3 runs to 14 residues. The chain's CDR3 is CASSESYGNTEAFF. DNA for the CDR3: TGCGCCAGCAGTGAGTCTTACGGGAACACTGAAGCTTTCTTT.

The gene calls are TRBV28 and TRBJ2-7; 10 bases line up with TRBD2. J lost 6 bases, V lost 4 bases, and 12 bases had no gene match. The CDR3 consists of 16 residues. From germline, CDR1 is MDHEN and CDR2 SYDVKM. The CDR3 DNA follows: TGTGCCAGCAGTTCTGACGCTGAGACTAGCGGGTTCGAGCAGTACTTC. Amino acids: CASSSDAETSGFEQYF.

This chain uses TRBV14 with TRBJ2-1, with TRBD1 as a possible D gene (5 bases). Germline V CDR1 and CDR2: SGHDN, FVKESK. The CDR3 contains 15 residues. Trimming cost V 4 bases and J 3 bases, with 13 bases left between them. The CDR3 reads CASSLRTQVYNEQFF. The CDR3 DNA follows: TGTGCCAGCAGCCTCCGGACACAGGTCTACAATGAGCAGTTCTTC.

The chain carries TRBV30 and TRBJ2-5; 11 positions match TRBD2. After removal of 2 bases from V and 2 bases from J, the junction contained 19 bases not matched to a gene. The CDR3 has 20 amino acids. CDR1 and CDR2 from the germline V gene are GTSNPN and SVGIG (reference sequence). DNA of the CDR3: TGTGCCTGGAGTACGACCCTTAGCGGGGGGGCCCCCTGGAAACAAGAGACCCAGTACTTC. Protein sequence: CAWSTTLSGGAPWKQETQYF.

V and J are TRBV18 and TRBJ2-7, with D possibly being TRBD1 (6 bases). Germline CDR1 is KGHSH and CDR2 is LQKENI. This CDR3 is 14 amino acids long. V lost 2 bases to trimming and J lost 7 bases, with 15 bases between them. The CDR3 DNA is TGTGCCAGCTCACCAGAGACAGGACATAAAGAGCAGTACTTC. As protein: CASSPETGHKEQYF.

The V gene is TRBV5-1, the J gene TRBJ1-3; D not certain. In germline, CDR1 is SGHRS, CDR2 YFSETQ. Between the trimmed V and J ends, which lost 0 bases and 2 bases, there was a span of 15 bases. The CDR3 sequence is 17 residues long. CDR3 DNA: TGCGCCAGCAGCTTGGGCGGATCGGGAGGAACTGGAAACACCATATATTTT. Protein sequence: CASSLGGSGGTGNTIYF.

The J gene is TRBJ2-5, the V gene TRBV5-1, with D possibly being TRBD1 or TRBD2 (5 bases each). This CDR3 is built from 16 residues. Germline CDR1 SGHRS, CDR2 YFSETQ. V was clipped by 3 bases and J by 4 bases, with 19 bases between them. In DNA form, the CDR3 reads TGCGCCAGCAGCTGGGGGTGGCTCGACGGTCGAGAGACCCAGTACTTC. Translating it yields CASSWGWLDGRETQYF. The full variable domain, its missing parts supplied by reference TRBV5-1 and TRBJ2-5, is KAGVTQTPRYLIKTRGQQVTLSCSPISGHRSVSWYQQTPGQGLQFLFEYFSETQRNKGNFPGRFSGRQFSNSRSEMNVSTLELGDSALYLCASSWGWLDGRETQYFGPGTRLLVL.

This clone was found once. V gene TRBV5-1 combines with J gene TRBJ2-3; 7 bases fit TRBD1. V lost 0 bases and J lost 3; bases outside the gene matches: 4. The CDR3 extends over 15 amino acids. Germline lookup yields CDR1 SGHRS and CDR2 YFSETQ. The DNA for the CDR3 is TGCGCCAGCAGCTTGGACAGGGGTAGAACAGATACGCAGTATTTT. Translation gives CASSLDRGRTDTQYF.

The chain recombines TRBV19 with TRBJ1-5, with 7 bases lining up with TRBD1. Germline CDR1 LNHDA, CDR2 SQIVND (reference sequence). This CDR3 contains 16 residues. The V segment lost 4 bases and the J segment 4 bases; nucleotides outside the gene matches: 10. The CDR3 loop is CASSTAVGQRNQPQHF. In nucleotides, the CDR3 is TGTGCCAGTAGTACCGCGGTGGGACAGAGAAATCAGCCCCAGCATTTT.

The chain links TRBV5-6 to TRBJ2-2, with TRBD1 matching 9 bases. Germline values: CDR1 SGHDT, CDR2 YYEEEE. CDR3 length equals 17 residues. Germline trimming cut 0 bases from V and 0 bases from J; bases unmatched to any gene: 3. CDR3 loop: CASSLDWTGANTGELFF. The CDR3 DNA follows: TGTGCCAGCAGCTTGGACTGGACAGGGGCGAACACCGGGGAGCTGTTTTTT.

This rearrangement joins TRBV7-6 to TRBJ2-2, with D possibly TRBD2 on 6 matching bases. Germline CDR1 reads SGHVS; CDR2 reads FNYEAQ. The CDR3 consists of 17 residues. V was shortened by 5 bases and J by 2 bases, with 18 bases between the two germline ends. The CDR3 protein is CASSPTGGTANTGELFF. The CDR3 DNA sequence: TGTGCCAGCAGCCCTACAGGCGGGACGGCCAACACCGGGGAGCTGTTTTTT.

The chain joins TRBV6-6 to TRBJ1-5; D is ambiguous. The CDR3 has 16 residues. Germline CDR1 MNHNY, CDR2 SVGAGI (reference sequence). The ends were cut back, 0 bases at V and 7 bases at J, with 16 bases in the middle. The CDR3 protein is CASSYSTQPKRQPQHF. In DNA form, the CDR3 reads TGTGCCAGCAGTTACTCGACCCAACCCAAGCGACAGCCCCAGCATTTT.

This clone was seen once. The chain recombines TRBV5-1 with TRBJ2-7; D might be TRBD1 or TRBD2, each matching 5 bases. CDR1 is SGHRS, CDR2 YFSETQ, per germline. The V end lost 6 bases, the J end lost 3 bases, and 13 bases lay between the germline ends. The CDR3 has 13 amino acids. The CDR3 nucleotides are TGCGCCAGCAACCGGGACGGTGGCTACGAGCAGTACTTC. Translating it yields CASNRDGGYEQYF.

This clone was counted only a few times. The chain joins TRBV7-2 to TRBJ2-7; the D is unclear. Per the germline V gene, CDR1 is SGHTA and CDR2 is FQGNSA. Trimming took 5 bases from V and 0 from J, leaving 14 bases between them. The length of the CDR3 is 15 residues. The CDR3 DNA reads TGTGCCAGCAGCCTCCCCACCCAGAGCTCCTACGAGCAGTACTTC. Amino acid sequence: CASSLPTQSSYEQYF.

The chain employs TRBV5-1 and TRBJ2-5, with a possible D match to TRBD1 (6 bases). From germline, CDR1 is SGHRS and CDR2 YFSETQ. The CDR3 is made up of 13 amino acids. Trimming removed 9 bases at V and 3 bases at J, with 15 bases between. The CDR3 here is CATSPGTKETQYF. The CDR3 coding sequence is TGCGCCACTTCACCCGGGACAAAAGAGACCCAGTACTTC. The full variable domain, completed using reference TRBV5-1 and TRBJ2-5, is KAGVTQTPRYLIKTRGQQVTLSCSPISGHRSVSWYQQTPGQGLQFLFEYFSETQRNKGNFPGRFSGRQFSNSRSEMNVSTLELGDSALYLCATSPGTKETQYFGPGTRLLVL.

The rearrangement uses TRBV7-2 and TRBJ2-5; D is possibly TRBD1 (6 bases). CDR3 length: 14 residues. V dropped 5 bases and J dropped 1 base, with 11 bases sitting between them. Germline V gene data show CDR1 as SGHTA and CDR2 as FQGNSA. The chain's CDR3 is CASSPRQAQETQYF. In nucleotides, the CDR3 is TGTGCCAGCAGCCCTAGACAGGCCCAAGAGACCCAGTACTTC.

There are a few counts of this clone. The chain couples TRBV30 to TRBJ1-5, with D perhaps matching TRBD1 (6 bases). From germline, CDR1 is GTSNPN and CDR2 SVGIG (reference sequence). The CDR3 extends over 13 amino acids. V shed 2 bases and J shed 6 bases, with 11 bases lying between them. The CDR3 region is CAWSRARGQPQHF. CDR3 bases: TGTGCCTGGAGTCGGGCCAGGGGTCAGCCCCAGCATTTT.

About this clone itself: A much larger clone differs by one base, so this may be a read error. V gene TRBV6-1 combines with J gene TRBJ2-6, with 11 bases aligning to TRBD2. The CDR3 consists of 18 residues. Germline V gene sequence: CDR1 MNHNS, CDR2 SASEGT. As DNA, the CDR3 is TGTGCCAGCAGTGCTTTAGCGGGAGGGGGCTCTGGGGCCAACGTCCCGACTTTC. Protein product: CASSALAGGGSGANVPTF.